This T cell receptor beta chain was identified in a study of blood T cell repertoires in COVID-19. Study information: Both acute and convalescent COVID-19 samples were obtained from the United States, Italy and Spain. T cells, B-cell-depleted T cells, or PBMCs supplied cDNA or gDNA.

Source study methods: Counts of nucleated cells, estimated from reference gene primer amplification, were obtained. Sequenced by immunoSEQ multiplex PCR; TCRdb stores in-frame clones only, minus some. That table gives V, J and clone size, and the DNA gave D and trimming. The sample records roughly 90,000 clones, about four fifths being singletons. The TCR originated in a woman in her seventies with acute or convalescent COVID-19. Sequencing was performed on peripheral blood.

CDR3 protein: CASSYGGGGELFF. Here the CDR3 DNA reads TGTGCCAGCAGTTACGGGGGCGGCGGGGAGCTGTTTTTT. The chain has TRBV6-5 and TRBJ2-2, with D perhaps TRBD1 (6 bases). Trimming left V 2 bases short and J 7 bases short, with 8 bases between. The germline CDR1 and CDR2 sequences are MNHEY and SVGAGI. CDR3 length: 13 residues.